The following is a TCR beta chain sequence with its context. No antigen is known for it. These data are taken from a study of T cell responses to AZD1222 COVID-19 vaccine. Study-level results: In the spike-specific TCR repertoire, nearly half reportedly target unmutated variant regions. The donors showed a predominance of white British ancestry and of females, with possible underestimation of clonal diversity.

The protocol was immunoSEQ multiplex PCR, while the TCRdb copy is restricted to in-frame clones and leaves out a portion. The table lists some 180,000 clones, roughly 94% of them singletons. The sequenced sample was peripheral blood, obtained 28 days after the second AZD1222 dose. The clonotype originates from an adult who received the AZD1222 COVID-19 vaccine.

DNA for the CDR3: TGTGCCAGCAGCTTAGAGCCCGGGGGGCCTAACACAGATACGCAGTATTTT. Translation gives CASSLEPGGPNTDTQYF. The rearrangement joins TRBV7-2 to TRBJ2-3, with D possibly matching TRBD2 (7 bases). Germline assignment: CDR1 SGHTA and CDR2 FQGNSA. The V end was cut by 1 base, the J end by 2 bases, with 16 bases between. This CDR3 has 17 residues.